This T cell receptor (beta chain) derives from a study of T cell responses to AZD1222 COVID-19 vaccine. In the study overall: Combined were second doses at about 4 or about 12 weeks.

Study-level findings and limits: Among AZD1222 vaccinees, only six or seven were seropositive at baseline. Clonal diversity may have been underestimated, and the donors were mostly white British, with more females than males. At 160-218 and 743-854, vaccine-associated CD4 TCRs were dominant, and they spanned spike.

The table lists this clone with a count of one. Its antigen is as yet unknown. The germline CDR1 and CDR2 sequences are LNHDA and SQIVND (reference sequence). The CDR3 extends over 14 amino acids. Trimming shortened V by 7 bases and J by 2 bases, and 15 bases separated the two germline ends. Method: immunoSEQ multiplex PCR; TCRdb's copy keeps in-frame clones and lacks some. The table has about 170,000 clones, roughly nine tenths seen once. This TCR came from an adult in good health. This sample comprised peripheral blood, obtained on day 0 of AZD1222 vaccination. The chain carries TRBV19 and TRBJ2-7; D is tentatively TRBD1 or TRBD2 (5 bases each). In nucleotides, the CDR3 is TGTGCCAGTATGGCAGGGTGGGAGCCCTACGAGCAGTACTTC. It is translated as CASMAGWEPYEQYF.